The 25 T cell receptor beta chains below were found in one sample sequenced in a study of beta chain features in type 1 diabetes (dated by TCRdb to between 2017 and 2018). The protocol used for the library was the immunoSEQ multiplex PCR assay. The High Capacity cDNA Reverse Transcription Kit was used to reverse transcribe all of the isolated RNA, meaning that expressed TCRB transcripts were what got sequenced. Not all clones reach the TCRdb copy of this immuneACCESS table, which keeps in-frame sequences only. Checked studies attribute under half of the gap to unresolved V genes and leave the rest unexplained. The sample yields a few hundred thousand clones; 9.5% to 11% were counted once. 0.015% to 0.02% of the sample is held by the ten biggest clonotypes. The sequenced sample was naive CD4+ T cells from blood. The cell subset or site label, read with the paper, signifies: true naive CD4+ T cells. These receptors were obtained from a woman in her thirties in good health.

This clone occurred a few times. This chain joins TRBV18 and TRBJ2-7; tentative D call: TRBD1 (5 bases). V was trimmed by 0 bases and J by 2 bases, leaving 8 bases between them. Germline V gene data show CDR1 as KGHSH and CDR2 as LQKENI. The CDR3 length is 14 residues. CDR3 protein: CASSPPGPTYEQYF. The CDR3 DNA sequence: TGTGCCAGCTCACCACCGGGGCCTACCTACGAGCAGTACTTC.

The rearrangement links TRBV4-3 to TRBJ1-1, with a weak D call TRBD1 (5 bases). In germline, CDR1 is LGHNA, CDR2 YSLEER. Trimming removed 1 base from V and 6 bases from J, with 18 bases in between. This CDR3 has 16 residues. The CDR3 loop is CASSQGSRGWEAEAFF. The CDR3 DNA sequence: TGCGCCAGCAGCCAAGGGAGTAGGGGCTGGGAGGCTGAAGCTTTCTTT.

This rearrangement joins TRBV5-6 to TRBJ1-2; D not resolved. The germline gives CDR1 SGHDT, CDR2 YYEEEE. The ends were cut back, 2 bases at V and 8 bases at J, with 7 bases in the middle. There are 11 residues in the CDR3. CDR3 sequence (DNA): TGTGCCAGCAGCTTCACGGGGGGCTACACCTTC. Protein product: CASSFTGGYTF.

This clone was seen more than once but under ten times. This rearrangement joins TRBV15 to TRBJ1-2, with a weak D call TRBD1 (5 bases). Germline CDR1 reads LNHNV; CDR2 reads YYDKDF (reference sequence). Trimming took off 5 bases at V and 4 bases at J, with 11 bases between the two ends. The CDR3 covers 13 residues. Here the CDR3 DNA reads TGTGCCACCAGCCTCGACAGCCTCTATGGCTACACCTTC. Encoded protein: CATSLDSLYGYTF.

In this sample, this clone turned up a few times. This rearrangement joins TRBV4-1 to TRBJ2-7; 7 bases fit TRBD1. The germline CDR1 and CDR2 sequences are MGHRA and YSYEKL. The CDR3 sequence is 13 residues long. Germline trimming cut 3 bases from V and 6 bases from J; bases unmatched to any gene: 5. CDR3 sequence: CASSHDRAREQYF. In DNA form, the CDR3 reads TGCGCCAGCAGCCATGACAGGGCTCGCGAGCAGTACTTC.

This clone has a handful of counts. The sample has other DNA sequences that encode this CDR3 too. The chain joins TRBV7-3 to TRBJ2-3; D is unclear. V dropped 0 bases and J dropped 0 bases, with 7 bases sitting between them. The germline CDR1 and CDR2 sequences are SGHTA and FQGTGA. The CDR3 is 15 residues long. In DNA, the CDR3 is TGTGCCAGCAGCTTAACTGCGACAAGCACAGATACGCAGTATTTT. Its protein is CASSLTATSTDTQYF.

This clone was picked up a small number of times. The chain combines TRBV6-5 with TRBJ1-1; D not certain. The V end was cut by 7 bases, the J end by 1 base, with 7 bases between. The CDR3 is 12 amino acids. Germline CDR1 MNHEY, CDR2 SVGAGI. CDR3 nucleotide sequence: TGTGCCAGCACCCGGGGGAACACTGAAGCTTTCTTT. This sequence encodes CASTRGNTEAFF.

This clone has only a few counts. The rearrangement joins TRBV11-2 to TRBJ2-1; the D is unclear. With 3 bases removed from V and 3 bases from J, the gap between germline ends came to 15 bases. The CDR3 runs to 16 residues. Looked up from germline, CDR1 is SGHAT and CDR2 is FQNNGV. CDR3 loop: CASSFSASRRYNEQFF. CDR3 bases: TGTGCCAGCAGCTTTTCCGCGAGCAGGCGCTACAATGAGCAGTTCTTC.

The gene calls are TRBV6-6 and TRBJ1-1; possible D gene TRBD1, 6 bases. Per the germline V gene, CDR1 is MNHNY and CDR2 is SVGAGI (reference sequence). The CDR3 is 15 amino acids. V lost 6 bases to trimming and J lost 6 bases, with 20 bases between them. CDR3 in amino acids: CASRDHPGEGAEAFF. In DNA, the CDR3 is TGTGCCAGCAGAGATCATCCAGGGGAGGGAGCTGAAGCTTTCTTT.

V gene TRBV4-2 combines with J gene TRBJ1-4; the D gene is possibly TRBD1 (5 bases). Germline V gene data show CDR1 as LGHNA and CDR2 as YNFKEQ. Trimming removed 1 base at V and 5 bases at J, with 17 bases between. This CDR3 is 17 amino acids long. CDR3 loop: CASSQVGGGGENEKLFF. The CDR3 DNA is TGTGCCAGCAGCCAAGTCGGCGGCGGAGGGGAGAATGAAAAACTGTTTTTT.

In this sample, this clone turned up a few times. The rearrangement joins TRBV18 to TRBJ2-1, with a weak D call TRBD2 (5 bases). The CDR3 has 14 amino acids. CDR1 is KGHSH and CDR2 is LQKENI in the germline V gene. V lost 6 bases to trimming and J lost 6 bases, with 15 bases between them. CDR3 DNA: TGTGCCAGCTCCGGACTCTCAACCCCCAATGAGCAGTTCTTC. Translated: CASSGLSTPNEQFF. The variable domain in full, completed from reference TRBV18 and TRBJ2-1, reads NAGVMQNPRHLVRRRGQEARLRCSPMKGHSHVYWYRQLPEEGLKFMVYLQKENIIDESGMPKERFSAEFPKEGPSILRIQQVVRGDSAAYFCASSGLSTPNEQFFGPGTRLTVL.

There are a few counts of this clone. The chain is built from TRBV4-2 and TRBJ2-1, with 7 bases lining up with TRBD2. Per germline, CDR1 LGHNA and CDR2 YNFKEQ. The J segment lost 9 bases and the V segment lost 0 bases, leaving 8 bases of the junction unmatched. This CDR3 has 15 amino acids. The CDR3 is CASSQEVTSVGEQFF. As DNA, the CDR3 is TGTGCCAGCAGCCAAGAGGTTACTAGCGTCGGTGAGCAGTTCTTC.

The chain uses TRBV28 and TRBJ1-1; unclear D gene. Trimming stripped 5 bases from V and 5 bases from J, with 15 bases between. CDR3 size: 14 residues. Germline V gene data show CDR1 as MDHEN and CDR2 as SYDVKM. The CDR3 nucleotides read TGTGCCAGCAGTACTCGGACGGGGAGGACTGAAGCTTTCTTT. Translation: CASSTRTGRTEAFF.

This clone showed up just a few times. V usage is TRBV7-2 and J usage is TRBJ2-2, with TRBD1 matching over 9 bases. The germline gives CDR1 SGHTA, CDR2 FQGNSA. This CDR3 spans 16 amino acids. V gave up 4 bases and J gave up 4 bases; unmatched junction bases: 7. The CDR3 DNA reads as TGTGCCAGCAGCTCACAGCCGGGACAGGGCACCGGGGAGCTGTTTTTT. It translates to CASSSQPGQGTGELFF.

This clone was found many times. J is TRBJ2-7 and V is TRBV4-3, with TRBD1 as a possible D gene (5 bases). The CDR3 has 16 amino acids. V lost 0 bases, J lost 0 bases, and 12 bases lay in between. Germline V gene lookup returns CDR1 LGHNA and CDR2 YSLEER. In nucleotides, the CDR3 is TGCGCCAGCAGCCAAGATGAAGGGGATATCTCCTACGAGCAGTACTTC. Translated, it gives CASSQDEGDISYEQYF.

The V gene is TRBV28, the J gene TRBJ2-7; tentative D call: TRBD1 (6 bases). Germline values: CDR1 MDHEN, CDR2 SYDVKM. Deletions cut 1 base from V and 1 base from J, with 11 bases between. This CDR3 is 15 amino acids long. The DNA for the CDR3 is TGTGCCAGCAGTTTATCGGCAGGGGAATCCTACGAGCAGTACTTC. Translated, it gives CASSLSAGESYEQYF.

This clone came up a few times. The V call is TRBV4-1, the J call TRBJ2-1; D remains ambiguous. Germline CDR1 is MGHRA and CDR2 is YSYEKL. Trimming shortened V by 1 base and J by 0 bases, and 13 bases separated the two germline ends. The CDR3 is 17 residues long. The CDR3 loop reads CASSQAFNSRSYNEQFF. CDR3 nucleotides: TGCGCCAGCAGCCAAGCATTTAACAGTCGCTCCTACAATGAGCAGTTCTTC.

V and J are TRBV27 and TRBJ2-5, with 8 positions matching TRBD1. Losses at the gene ends were 3 bases for V and 2 bases for J; bases not matched to a gene: 2. Germline CDR1 is MNHEY and CDR2 is SMNVEV (reference sequence). There are 14 residues in the CDR3. CDR3 region: CASSFNRGQETQYF. CDR3 in DNA: TGTGCCAGCAGTTTCAACAGGGGGCAAGAGACCCAGTACTTC.

The chain recombines TRBV5-4 with TRBJ2-1; D ambiguous. Per germline, CDR1 SGHNT and CDR2 YYREEE (reference sequence). The CDR3 covers 15 residues. V was cut by 3 bases and J by 1 base, with 11 bases left in between. This CDR3 is CASSSERRSYNEQFF. Here the CDR3 DNA reads TGTGCCAGCAGCTCCGAGAGGAGATCCTACAATGAGCAGTTCTTC.

This clone was counted only a few times. The chain carries TRBV5-1 and TRBJ2-5; no definite D call. Germline values: CDR1 SGHRS, CDR2 YFSETQ. CDR3 length equals 13 residues. V lost 0 bases to trimming and J lost 3 bases, with 6 bases between them. CDR3 in amino acids: CASSLGEKETQYF. The CDR3 coding sequence is TGCGCCAGCAGCTTGGGCGAGAAAGAGACCCAGTACTTC.

In its sample, this clone was seen a few times. Other DNA sequences in this sample translate to the same CDR3. The gene calls are TRBV29-1 and TRBJ2-3, with D possibly TRBD1 on 6 matching bases. Germline CDR1 reads SQVTM; CDR2 reads ANQGSEA. CDR3 length: 13 residues. Trimming shortened V by 3 bases and J by 2 bases, and 9 bases separated the two germline ends. The CDR3 sequence is CSVDTGSTDTQYF. CDR3 sequence (DNA): TGCAGCGTTGATACAGGGTCCACAGATACGCAGTATTTT.

This chain connects TRBV2 to TRBJ2-5; 12 bases fit TRBD2. This CDR3 has 15 residues. With 4 bases clipped from V and 3 bases from J, the junction kept 3 bases outside the gene matches. CDR1 and CDR2 (germline): SNHLY, FYNNEI. CDR3 in DNA: TGTGCCAGCAGTGGACTAGCGGGGGAGGAAGAGACCCAGTACTTC. This sequence encodes CASSGLAGEEETQYF.

This chain uses TRBV30 with TRBJ2-1; no clear D gene. V was trimmed by 0 bases and J by 5 bases, leaving 17 bases between them. The germline V gene has CDR1 GTSNPN and CDR2 SVGIG (reference sequence). CDR3 size: 16 residues. The chain's CDR3 is CAWSVSGRKHHNEQFF. DNA for the CDR3: TGTGCCTGGAGTGTATCAGGCAGGAAGCATCACAATGAGCAGTTCTTC. Variable domain in full (rest from reference TRBV30 and TRBJ2-1): SQTIHQWPATLVQPVGSPLSLECTVEGTSNPNLYWYRQAAGRGLQLLFYSVGIGQISSEVPQNLSASRPQDRQFILSSKKLLLSDSGFYLCAWSVSGRKHHNEQFFGPGTRLTVL.

This clone was counted only a few times. Written as DNA, the CDR3 is TGTGCCAGCAGCTCAGCGGGGACTAGCACAGATACGCAGTATTTT. This sequence encodes CASSSAGTSTDTQYF. V gene TRBV7-2 combines with J gene TRBJ2-3; TRBD2 aligns across 7 bases. V lost 4 bases and J lost 0; bases outside the gene matches: 4. Germline-derived CDR1 and CDR2 are SGHTA and FQGNSA. The CDR3 is 15 residues long.

The chain is built from TRBV5-8 and TRBJ2-5; D ambiguous. CDR1 SGHTS and CDR2 YDEGEE come from the germline V gene. V was clipped by 0 bases and J by 4 bases, with 7 bases between them. The CDR3 sequence is 13 residues long. The CDR3 here is CASSLGLLETQYF. CDR3 coding DNA: TGTGCCAGCAGCTTGGGTCTTTTAGAGACCCAGTACTTC.